This T cell receptor (beta chain) appears in the sequencing data of a study of blood T cells in healthy people across ages. Germline CDR1 MDHEN, CDR2 SYDVKM. Trimming left V 5 bases short and J 1 base short, with 11 bases between. The CDR3 spans 14 residues. For the second PCR, which ran for roughly 6 to 12 cycles, a sample-barcoded 5' primer and a J-beta primer mix were used. MiXCR, applied by TCRdb to the 5' RACE reads, yields one record per CDR3 protein. The repertoire holds around 650,000 distinct CDR3 sequences, approximately 40% seen once, with 30% in the top ten. The receptor was isolated from an elderly man in good health. Sequenced material: blood. The chain employs TRBV28 and TRBJ1-1, with unresolved D. CDR3 coding DNA: TGTGCCAGCAGTCCCCCGACGGCGAACACTGAAGCTTTCTTT. Amino acids: CASSPPTANTEAFF.